These 30 T cell receptor beta chains share one sample of origin, sequenced in a study of cytomegalovirus exposure and HLA in healthy donors. The PCR contained 60 Vbeta and 13 Jbeta primers. The protocol was immunoSEQ multiplex PCR, while the TCRdb copy is restricted to in-frame clones and leaves out a portion. Of 150,000 to 200,000 clones in the sample, roughly four fifths are singletons; the top ten hold 4.1%. The sample comprised PBMCs. These receptors were obtained from a man aged 45-60 years in good health and CMV-seropositive.

The chain links TRBV15 to TRBJ2-7; 8 positions agree with TRBD1. CDR3 length: 13 amino acids. Per germline, CDR1 LNHNV and CDR2 YYDKDF (reference sequence). Trimming at V came to 6 bases and at J to 3 bases, leaving 4 bases not matched to a gene. CDR3 protein: CATRGDRGYEQYF. As DNA, the CDR3 is TGTGCCACCAGAGGAGACAGGGGCTACGAGCAGTACTTC.

The chain couples TRBV9 to TRBJ1-1; TRBD1 matches 7 bases. The V gene end was trimmed by 4 bases and the J gene end by 1 base; junction bases not matched to a gene: 7. CDR3 length: 15 residues. Per germline, CDR1 SGDLS and CDR2 YYNGEE. CDR3 region: CASSIGTAQNTEAFF. CDR3 nucleotide sequence: TGTGCCAGCAGCATCGGGACAGCCCAGAACACTGAAGCTTTCTTT.

The chain uses TRBV2 and TRBJ2-1; TRBD2 aligns across 7 bases. V dropped 3 bases and J dropped 10; count of bases not matched to a gene: 18. The CDR3 extends over 17 amino acids. Germline CDR1 SNHLY, CDR2 FYNNEI. The CDR3 loop reads CASSEYMASGLGYEQFF. Here the CDR3 DNA reads TGTGCCAGCAGTGAGTACATGGCTAGCGGTCTGGGTTACGAGCAGTTCTTC.

The chain has TRBV28 and TRBJ2-4, with D possibly TRBD2 on 6 matching bases. V lost 5 bases and J 2 bases, leaving 13 bases between the germline ends. The germline gives CDR1 MDHEN, CDR2 SYDVKM. CDR3 length: 15 residues. This CDR3 reads CASSPPGGSKNIQYF. The CDR3 bases are TGTGCCAGCAGTCCTCCCGGGGGTTCCAAAAACATTCAGTACTTC.

CDR3 sequence reads: CASSFDASAAYTF. CDR3 in DNA: TGTGCCAGCAGCTTTGACGCATCCGCGGCCTACACCTTC. The chain has TRBV7-9 and TRBJ1-2; D gene ambiguous. The germline gives CDR1 SEHNR, CDR2 FQNEAQ (reference sequence). Deletions cut 3 bases from V and 10 bases from J, with 15 bases between. CDR3 size: 13 residues.

The V and J genes are TRBV11-2 and TRBJ2-7; D gene ambiguous. The CDR3 extends over 13 amino acids. CDR1 is SGHAT, CDR2 FQNNGV, per germline. V lost 4 bases, J lost 8 bases, and 15 bases lay in between. CDR3 region: CASSSTLRQKQYF. The DNA of the CDR3 is TGTGCCAGCAGCTCGACCCTGCGGCAGAAGCAGTACTTC.

CDR3 loop: CASTPLTGTYEQYF. DNA for the CDR3: TGTGCCAGCACCCCCCTGACAGGGACCTACGAGCAGTACTTC. The V call is TRBV28, the J call TRBJ2-7, with 7 positions matching TRBD1. Per germline, CDR1 MDHEN and CDR2 SYDVKM. The CDR3 has 14 amino acids. V trimming: 7 bases; J trimming: 2 bases; junction bases outside the gene matches: 8.

The V and J genes are TRBV20-1 and TRBJ2-7, with 7 nucleotides matching TRBD1. The CDR3 runs to 11 residues. V trimming: 5 bases; J trimming: 6 bases; junction bases outside the gene matches: 4. Germline CDR1 reads DFQATT; CDR2 reads SNEGSKA (reference sequence). Written as DNA, the CDR3 is TGCAGTGCTCCTCGGACAGGCGAGCAGTACTTC. Translated: CSAPRTGEQYF.

The chain combines TRBV11-2 with TRBJ1-3, with 7 bases matching TRBD1. Per the germline V gene, CDR1 is SGHAT and CDR2 is FQNNGV. V was clipped by 6 bases and J by 2 bases; unmatched bases: 4. The CDR3 has 14 residues. DNA for the CDR3: TGTGCCAGCAGGCCGACAGGGACTGGAAACACCATATATTTT. Translation: CASRPTGTGNTIYF.

The chain uses TRBV5-1 and TRBJ1-6; D perhaps matches TRBD1 (6 bases). The V end lost 0 bases, the J end lost 7 bases, and 11 bases lay between the germline ends. The CDR3 length is 15 residues. Germline-derived CDR1 and CDR2 are SGHRS and YFSETQ. The CDR3 nucleotides read TGCGCCAGCAGCTTGGAGGGGGAAGTGAATTCACCCCTCCACTTT. Amino acid sequence: CASSLEGEVNSPLHF.

The chain has TRBV28 and TRBJ1-3; TRBD1 is a possible D gene (6 bases). This CDR3 comprises 17 residues. Trimming took 8 bases from V and 0 from J, leaving 20 bases between them. In germline, CDR1 is MDHEN, CDR2 SYDVKM. DNA for the CDR3: TGTGCCAGCTTCCGGGGGGGCAGGGCCCTCTCTGGAAACACCATATATTTT. Translating gives CASFRGGRALSGNTIYF.

Concerning this clone itself: Relative to the germline gene, one junction end is altered; a read error may explain this. The gene calls are TRBV2 and TRBJ2-1, with a possible D match to TRBD1 (5 bases). Germline CDR1 SNHLY, CDR2 FYNNEI. The CDR3 is 13 residues long. CDR3 in amino acids: CASNQDSYNERFF. The CDR3 DNA reads TGTGCCAGCAACCAAGACAGCTACAATGAGCGGTTCTTC.

The chain links TRBV7-9 to TRBJ2-5; the match to TRBD2 covers 8 bases. This CDR3 region has 15 residues. V lost 1 base to trimming and J lost 3 bases; unmatched junction nucleotides: 4. Germline CDR1 reads SEHNR; CDR2 reads FQNEAQ (reference sequence). The CDR3 DNA reads TGTGCCAGCAGCTTAGGACTAGCGTATAAAGAGACCCAGTACTTC. Translating gives CASSLGLAYKETQYF.

J is TRBJ2-1 and V is TRBV6-5; D gene ambiguous. Germline V CDR1 and CDR2: MNHEY, SVGAGI. The CDR3 has 13 amino acids. V lost 6 bases to trimming and J lost 4 bases, with 10 bases between them. In nucleotides, the CDR3 is TGTGCCAGCAGCCTCGACATATACAATGAGCAGTTCTTC. As protein: CASSLDIYNEQFF.

The rearrangement uses TRBV6-1 and TRBJ2-1; D may be TRBD2 (7 bases). This CDR3 has 13 amino acids. V was pared by 8 bases and J by 2 bases, with 10 bases between. Germline V gene sequence: CDR1 MNHNS, CDR2 SASEGT. CDR3 DNA: TGTGCCAGCGGGGGGGCCGCCTACAATGAGCAGTTCTTC. Protein: CASGGAAYNEQFF.

V is TRBV6-4 and J is TRBJ2-1; TRBD1 matches 9 bases. The CDR3 sequence is 19 residues long. Germline V gene lookup returns CDR1 MRHNA and CDR2 SNTAGT. J was trimmed by 5 bases and V by 6 bases; bases with no gene match: 20. CDR3 coding DNA: TGTGCCAGCAGCCCCGAGGGACAGGGCGCCTCCATTTACGACAATGAGCAGTTCTTC. Its translation is CASSPEGQGASIYDNEQFF.

The CDR3 reads CASSVASTGDRAYNEQFF. The CDR3, as DNA: TGTGCCAGCAGCGTAGCTAGTACCGGGGACAGGGCTTACAATGAGCAGTTCTTC. The chain uses TRBV9 and TRBJ2-1; 9 nucleotides agree with TRBD1. CDR1 and CDR2 (germline): SGDLS, YYNGEE. The CDR3 spans 18 residues. The ends lost 0 bases at V and 4 bases at J; junction bases unmatched: 11.

Only one count was recorded for this clone. The chain couples TRBV11-3 to TRBJ2-3; perhaps TRBD2 as D (5 bases). Trimming pared 1 base from V and 0 bases from J, leaving 5 bases between. Germline values: CDR1 SGHNT, CDR2 YENEEA. CDR3 length equals 14 residues. CDR3 sequence: CASSLGGSTDTQYF. DNA for the CDR3: TGTGCCAGCAGCTTAGGAGGGAGCACAGATACGCAGTATTTT.

The chain combines TRBV10-3 with TRBJ2-6; possible D gene TRBD2, 5 bases. Trimming took off 5 bases at V and 2 bases at J, with 13 bases between the two ends. The CDR3 consists of 16 residues. Germline CDR1 reads ENHRY; CDR2 reads SYGVKD. CDR3 loop: CAISPSPGAGANVLTF. Written as DNA, the CDR3 is TGTGCCATCAGTCCCTCCCCCGGGGCTGGGGCCAACGTCCTGACTTTC.

The chain links TRBV4-1 to TRBJ2-7, with 8 bases lining up with TRBD1. This CDR3 has 14 amino acids. J was trimmed by 4 bases and V by 4 bases; bases with no gene match: 6. Germline-derived CDR1 and CDR2 are MGHRA and YSYEKL. CDR3 sequence: CASSRPGQEYEQYF. For the CDR3, the DNA is TGCGCCAGCAGCCGACCGGGACAGGAGTACGAGCAGTACTTC.

The chain has TRBV9 and TRBJ2-2; 10 nucleotides agree with TRBD1. This CDR3 contains 17 residues. Germline V gene sequence: CDR1 SGDLS, CDR2 YYNGEE. The junction had 9 bases not matched to a gene; V was cut back by 3 bases and J by 4 bases. CDR3 loop: CASSGLGGTGVTGELFF. The CDR3 DNA sequence: TGTGCCAGCAGCGGCCTGGGGGGGACAGGGGTCACCGGGGAGCTGTTTTTT.

This clone has more than one count but fewer than ten. The rearrangement uses TRBV7-9 and TRBJ1-4; 9 nucleotides match TRBD1. Trimming removed 0 bases from V and 3 bases from J; junction bases left unmatched: 5. CDR1 and CDR2 from the germline V gene are SEHNR and FQNEAQ (reference sequence). The CDR3 is 17 residues long. The DNA for the CDR3 is TGTGCCAGCAGCTTAGCCGGGACAGGGTCTTCTAATGAAAAACTGTTTTTT. Amino acid sequence: CASSLAGTGSSNEKLFF.

The V gene is TRBV6-1, the J gene TRBJ2-7; TRBD2 matches at 9 bases. The trim removed 1 base at V and 1 base at J, leaving 5 bases unmatched. CDR3 size: 16 residues. The germline V gene encodes CDR1 MNHNS and CDR2 SASEGT. CDR3 DNA sequence: TGTGCCAGCAGTGAAGGTTATAGCGGGGGTTCCTACGAGCAGTACTTC. The encoded protein is CASSEGYSGGSYEQYF.

The chain carries TRBV2 and TRBJ2-7, with D possibly being TRBD1 (6 bases). The V end was cut by 5 bases, the J end by 6 bases, with 8 bases between. This CDR3 region has 11 residues. The germline V gene has CDR1 SNHLY and CDR2 FYNNEI. The CDR3 DNA sequence: TGTGCCAGCAGTAACAGGGTCGAGCAGTACTTC. This translates into CASSNRVEQYF. Combining the CDR3 with reference TRBV2 and TRBJ2-7 gives the whole variable domain EPEVTQTPSHQVTQMGQEVILRCVPISNHLYFYWYRQILGQKVEFLVSFYNNEISEKSEIFDDQFSVERPDGSNFTLKIRSTKLEDSAMYFCASSNRVEQYFGPGTRLTVT.

The chain links TRBV27 to TRBJ2-2, with TRBD1 identical over 12 bases. With 3 bases clipped from V and 6 bases from J, the junction kept 2 bases outside the gene matches. Germline lookup yields CDR1 MNHEY and CDR2 SMNVEV (reference sequence). The CDR3 loop spans 15 amino acids. CDR3 protein: CASSFGTGGSGELFF. The CDR3 DNA reads as TGTGCCAGCAGTTTTGGGACAGGGGGCTCCGGGGAGCTGTTTTTT.

The chain is built from TRBV4-1 and TRBJ1-6; 8 bases line up with TRBD1. The CDR3 contains 18 residues. With V trimmed by 0 bases and J by 7 bases, 11 bases remained unmatched. The germline gives CDR1 MGHRA, CDR2 YSYEKL. The CDR3 DNA follows: TGCGCCAGCAGCCAAGAGCCTCCCCATCGGACAGGGAATTCACCCCTCCACTTT. Protein product: CASSQEPPHRTGNSPLHF.

The chain couples TRBV7-8 to TRBJ2-7; TRBD1 aligns across 7 bases. The length of the CDR3 is 19 residues. The junction had 19 bases not matched to a gene; V was cut back by 2 bases and J by 3 bases. CDR1 and CDR2 from the germline V gene are SGHVS and FQNEAQ. The CDR3 loop is CASSLRANRGGFWNYEQYF. The CDR3 DNA follows: TGTGCCAGCAGCTTACGGGCAAACAGGGGCGGATTTTGGAACTACGAGCAGTACTTC.

The chain carries TRBV5-1 and TRBJ2-3; tentatively, D is TRBD2 (6 bases). CDR1 and CDR2 (germline): SGHRS, YFSETQ. Between the trimmed V and J ends, which lost 8 bases and 0 bases, there was a span of 13 bases. The CDR3 is 14 amino acids. CDR3 DNA: TGCGCCAGGGGATACGGGAGTAGCACAGATACGCAGTATTTT. Protein sequence: CARGYGSSTDTQYF.

V gene TRBV7-8 combines with J gene TRBJ2-3; 7 bases are shared with TRBD1. The CDR3 sequence is 16 residues long. Germline-derived CDR1 and CDR2 are SGHVS and FQNEAQ. V was pared by 7 bases and J by 0 bases, with 10 bases of the junction left unmatched. Written as DNA, the CDR3 is TGTGCCAGCAAATTCCTCGACAGGGTCAGCACAGATACGCAGTATTTT. Translating gives CASKFLDRVSTDTQYF.

The CDR3, as DNA: TGTGCCAGCAGCCCGGGACAGCTTTCCTACGAGCAGTACTTC. Translated, it gives CASSPGQLSYEQYF. The chain carries TRBV5-4 and TRBJ2-7, with 7 bases lining up with TRBD1. The trim removed 4 bases at V and 1 base at J, leaving 5 bases unmatched. This CDR3 is built from 14 residues. The germline V gene encodes CDR1 SGHNT and CDR2 YYREEE (reference sequence).